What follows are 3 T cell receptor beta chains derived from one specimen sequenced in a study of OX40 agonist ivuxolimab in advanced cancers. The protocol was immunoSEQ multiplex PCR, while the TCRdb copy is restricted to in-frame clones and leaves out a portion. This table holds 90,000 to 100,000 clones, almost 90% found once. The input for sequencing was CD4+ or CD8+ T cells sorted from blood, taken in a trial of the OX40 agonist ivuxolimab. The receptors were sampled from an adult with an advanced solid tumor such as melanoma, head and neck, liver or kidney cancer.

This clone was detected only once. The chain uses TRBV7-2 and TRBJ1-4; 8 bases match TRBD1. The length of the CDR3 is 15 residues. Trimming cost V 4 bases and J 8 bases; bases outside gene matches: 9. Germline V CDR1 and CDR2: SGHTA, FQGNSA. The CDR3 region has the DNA TGTGCCAGCAGCTCCGGCGACAGGGGCCCCGAAAAACTGTTTTTT. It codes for CASSSGDRGPEKLFF.

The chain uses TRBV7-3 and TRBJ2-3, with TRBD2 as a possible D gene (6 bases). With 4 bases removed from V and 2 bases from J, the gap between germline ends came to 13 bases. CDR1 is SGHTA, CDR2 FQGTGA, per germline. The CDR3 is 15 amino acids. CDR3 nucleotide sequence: TGTGCCAGCAGCTCCTCCGGAGGGATCACAGATACGCAGTATTTT. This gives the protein CASSSSGGITDTQYF.

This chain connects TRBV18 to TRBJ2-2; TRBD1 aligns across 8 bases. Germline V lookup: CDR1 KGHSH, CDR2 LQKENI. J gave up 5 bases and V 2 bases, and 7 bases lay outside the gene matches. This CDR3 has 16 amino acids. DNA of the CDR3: TGTGCCAGCTCACCAAAGGACAGGGTTGCAACCGGGGAGCTGTTTTTT. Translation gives CASSPKDRVATGELFF.